The rows below give T cell receptor beta chains drawn from one sample of a study of T cell changes during pregnancy in multiple sclerosis. The repertoire was sequenced with immunoSEQ multiplex PCR; TCRdb's copy has only in-frame clones and lacks some. The sample carries roughly 40,000 clones, roughly 94% recorded once. Material: peripheral blood, obtained in the third trimester of pregnancy. The receptors were gathered from a female donor with multiple sclerosis, enrolled in a pregnancy study. The CDR3 runs from the conserved cysteine through the conserved F or W. The D gene is left open where the match is weak. Clone size is shown for a subset of rows, as once, few, many or a class of expanded clone.

>-|TRBV7-9|TRBJ1-1|-
CASSLGQNTEAFF
TGTGCCAGCAGCTTAGGGCAGAACACTGAAGCTTTCTTT
>TRBD2|TRBV2|TRBJ2-1|-
CASTLAEDDEQFF
TGTGCCAGCACCCTAGCGGAGGACGATGAGCAGTTCTTC
>TRBD1|TRBV14|TRBJ1-4|few
CASSQLTGTGAEKLFF
TGTGCCAGCAGCCAACTGACCGGGACAGGGGCTGAAAAACTGTTTTTT
>TRBD1|TRBV7-8|TRBJ1-1|-
CASGRLARGGTNTEAFF
TGTGCCAGCGGACGGTTGGCACGAGGGGGCACCAACACTGAAGCTTTCTTT
>-|TRBV2|TRBJ1-2|-
CASRPDSASYGYTF
TGTGCCAGCAGACCGGACAGTGCCAGCTATGGCTACACCTTC
>TRBD1|TRBV30|TRBJ1-2|-
CAWSITGGGGYGYTF
TGTGCCTGGAGTATAACAGGGGGCGGAGGGTATGGCTACACCTTC
>TRBD1|TRBV7-9|TRBJ2-7|-
CASSGDRDRGTGEQYF
TGTGCCAGCAGCGGAGACCGGGACAGGGGGACGGGCGAGCAGTACTTC
>-|TRBV6-1|TRBJ2-1|-
CASKNRINNEQFF
TGTGCCAGCAAGAACAGGATCAACAATGAGCAGTTCTTC
>-|TRBV9|TRBJ1-1|-
CASSVVGGTNTEAFF
TGTGCCAGCAGCGTAGTCGGAGGAACGAACACTGAAGCTTTCTTT
>TRBD2|TRBV6-1|TRBJ2-2|-
CASRAGVSTGELFF
TGTGCCAGCAGAGCGGGAGTATCAACCGGGGAGCTGTTTTTT
>-|TRBV14|TRBJ2-7|-
CASSHLDEQYF
TGTGCCAGCAGCCACCTTGACGAGCAGTACTTC
>-|TRBV7-9|TRBJ2-6|-
CASRTGSGANVLTF
TGTGCCAGCAGAACAGGTTCTGGGGCCAACGTCCTGACTTTC
>-|TRBV6-1|TRBJ2-2|-
CATKPGGQGGELFF
TGTGCCACCAAGCCAGGAGGGCAGGGCGGGGAGCTGTTTTTT
>-|TRBV29-1|TRBJ1-1|-
CSVESRGTEAFF
TGCAGCGTCGAAAGCCGGGGCACTGAAGCTTTCTTT
>TRBD1|TRBV5-1|TRBJ2-7|-
CASSLGQGANYEQYF
TGCGCCAGCAGCTTAGGACAGGGGGCGAACTACGAGCAGTACTTC
>-|TRBV6-5|TRBJ1-2|-
CASSYGRGTYGYTF
TGTGCCAGCAGTTACGGCAGGGGAACCTATGGCTACACCTTC
>TRBD2|TRBV7-2|TRBJ2-5|-
CASRNSGGAGETQYF
TGTGCCAGCAGAAACAGCGGGGGGGCCGGAGAGACCCAGTACTTC
>TRBD2|TRBV5-1|TRBJ2-1|-
CASSITGGDNEQFF
TGCGCCAGCTCTATTACGGGGGGAGACAATGAGCAGTTCTTC
>TRBD1|TRBV4-1|TRBJ2-6|-
CASSQDPIGTGAFSGANVLTF
TGCGCCAGCAGCCAAGATCCGATCGGGACAGGGGCTTTTTCTGGGGCCAACGTCCTGACTTTC
>TRBD2|TRBV9|TRBJ2-1|-
CASSAPGTSGSSEQFF
TGTGCCAGCAGCGCCCCCGGGACTAGCGGGAGTAGTGAGCAGTTCTTC
>-|TRBV4-1|TRBJ1-1|-
CASSHRVGTEAFF
TGCGCCAGCAGCCACCGAGTTGGTACTGAAGCTTTCTTT
>-|TRBV19|TRBJ2-1|-
CASSIGGTYNEQFF
TGTGCCAGTAGTATTGGAGGAACCTACAATGAGCAGTTCTTC
>TRBD2|TRBV6-1|TRBJ2-5|-
CASSVTSGRYKETQYF
TGTGCCAGCAGTGTAACTAGCGGGAGGTATAAGGAGACCCAGTACTTC
>TRBD2|TRBV27|TRBJ2-7|-
CASSLSASGSYEQYF
TGTGCCAGCAGTTTATCGGCTAGCGGGTCCTACGAGCAGTACTTC
>TRBD1|TRBV2|TRBJ1-2|-
CASSSDDRVDYGYTF
TGTGCCAGCAGTTCTGACGACAGGGTAGACTATGGCTACACCTTC
>TRBD1|TRBV7-2|TRBJ2-7|-
CASSHRDRGPLIIYEQYF
TGTGCCAGCAGCCACCGGGACAGGGGTCCCTTAATTATCTACGAGCAGTACTTC
>-|TRBV30|TRBJ2-7|-
CAWSRDNYEQYF
TGTGCCTGGAGCCGGGACAACTACGAGCAGTACTTC
>-|TRBV2|TRBJ2-2|-
CASRGDTGELFF
TGTGCCAGCCGTGGCGACACCGGGGAGCTGTTTTTT
>TRBD1|TRBV5-1|TRBJ2-5|-
CASSFGQGSETQYF
TGCGCCAGCAGCTTCGGACAGGGGTCGGAGACCCAGTACTTC
>-|TRBV4-1|TRBJ2-7|-
CASSQEGAGSTYEQYF
TGCGCCAGCAGCCAAGAGGGAGCGGGTTCTACCTACGAGCAGTACTTC
>-|TRBV5-1|TRBJ1-2|-
CASSRSSGVYTF
TGCGCCAGCAGCCGTAGCTCAGGGGTCTACACCTTC
>-|TRBV6-5|TRBJ1-1|-
CASHRANTEAFF
TGTGCCAGCCACAGGGCGAACACTGAAGCTTTCTTT
>-|TRBV18|TRBJ2-5|once
CASSPPRETQYF
TGTGCCAGCTCACCACCCCGGGAGACCCAGTACTTC
>-|TRBV28|TRBJ1-5|-
CASSFGEDQPQHF
TGTGCCAGCAGTTTTGGAGAGGATCAGCCCCAGCATTTT
>-|TRBV28|TRBJ1-2|-
CASRTGRWDINYGYTF
TGTGCCAGCAGAACCGGGAGGTGGGATATTAACTATGGCTACACCTTC
>-|TRBV28|TRBJ1-5|-
CASSRDGGYSNQPQHF
TGTGCCAGCAGTAGGGACGGGGGATATAGCAATCAGCCCCAGCATTTT
>-|TRBV7-2|TRBJ2-1|-
CASSLVALSGYNEQFF
TGTGCCAGCAGCTTAGTGGCCCTCAGCGGGTACAATGAGCAGTTCTTC
>-|TRBV7-2|TRBJ1-4|-
CASSLGGTSREKLFF
TGTGCCAGCAGCTTGGGGGGGACCTCGCGGGAAAAACTGTTTTTT
>-|TRBV5-1|TRBJ1-2|-
CASSDHGLLDGYTF
TGCGCCAGCAGCGACCACGGGTTGTTAGATGGCTACACCTTC
>-|TRBV19|TRBJ2-7|-
CASRVTGTKGEQYF
TGTGCCAGTAGAGTTACCGGGACAAAGGGTGAGCAGTACTTC
>TRBD2|TRBV7-9|TRBJ2-1|-
CASSGPLAGGYNEQFF
TGTGCCAGCAGTGGACCGTTAGCGGGAGGGTACAATGAGCAGTTCTTC
>TRBD2|TRBV19|TRBJ2-2|-
CASSIGLAGVGTGELFF
TGTGCCAGTAGTATAGGACTAGCGGGAGTAGGTACCGGGGAGCTGTTTTTT
>TRBD2|TRBV5-4|TRBJ2-3|-
CASSSGLATDTQYF
TGTGCCAGCAGTTCCGGACTAGCGACAGATACGCAGTATTTT
>TRBD1|TRBV5-1|TRBJ1-2|-
CASSLSGTENYGYTF
TGCGCCAGCAGCTTGTCCGGGACAGAGAACTATGGCTACACCTTC
>TRBD1|TRBV6-6|TRBJ2-5|-
CASSYPTGGRETQYF
TGTGCCAGCAGTTACCCGACAGGGGGAAGGGAGACCCAGTACTTC